This passage covers 30 T cell receptor beta chains from one sample sequenced in a study of T-cell memory formation after mild COVID-19. TCRdb reanalysed the 5' RACE reads using MiXCR and keeps one entry per CDR3 protein. The sample yields hundreds of thousands of distinct CDR3 sequences, 15% to 20% seen once. The sequenced material came from PBMCs or a T cell subset sorted from them (not recorded which). The receptors were sampled from a man between 18 and 35 years old who had mild COVID-19 (a few samples of this study predate the infection). Cell type and time point are not known.

This clonotype was picked up a small number of times. The chain employs TRBV20-1 and TRBJ2-2; 8 bases map to TRBD1. This CDR3 contains 14 residues. Germline CDR1 is DFQATT and CDR2 is SNEGSKA (reference sequence). J was trimmed by 6 bases and V by 2 bases; bases with no gene match: 5. The CDR3: CSARRTGRAGELFF. The CDR3 DNA follows: TGCAGTGCTAGAAGGACAGGGCGGGCCGGGGAGCTGTTTTTT.

The chain has TRBV6-2 or TRBV6-3 and TRBJ2-1; a weak D match, TRBD2 (6 bases). This CDR3 comprises 15 residues. V shed 4 bases and J shed 3 bases, with 13 bases lying between them. Germline V gives CDR1 MNHEY, CDR2 SVGEGT. CDR3 region: CASSSWRGLYNEQFF. The DNA for the CDR3 is TGTGCCAGCAGTTCTTGGCGGGGACTCTACAATGAGCAGTTCTTC.

The V call is TRBV7-2, the J call TRBJ2-1, with 7 bases lining up with TRBD1. The junction had 13 bases not matched to a gene; V was cut back by 5 bases and J by 6 bases. The germline CDR1 and CDR2 sequences are SGHTA and FQGNSA. This CDR3 has 16 residues. The CDR3: CASSPKVSGGANEQFF. CDR3 DNA: TGTGCCAGCAGCCCTAAGGTATCAGGGGGTGCCAATGAGCAGTTCTTC.

This clonotype was seen a handful of times. The chain employs TRBV7-9 and TRBJ2-1; weak D call: TRBD1 (6 bases). CDR3 length: 13 residues. V lost 7 bases and J lost 9, with 16 bases in between. Germline CDR1 and CDR2: SEHNR and FQNEAQ (reference sequence). CDR3 residues: CASTLQQGIEQFF. The CDR3 DNA sequence: TGTGCCAGCACTCTCCAACAGGGTATTGAGCAGTTCTTC.

This clonotype was counted between two and nine times. This chain links TRBV6-6 with TRBJ2-5; the D call may be TRBD1 or TRBD2 (6 bases each). Trimming removed 7 bases from V and 5 bases from J, with 20 bases in between. In germline, CDR1 is MNHNY, CDR2 SVGAGI (reference sequence). The CDR3 consists of 15 residues. Written as DNA, the CDR3 is TGTGCCAGCATCACGTCTATGGGGGGCACGGAGACCCAGTACTTC. The encoded protein is CASITSMGGTETQYF.

The chain has TRBV4-3 and TRBJ2-3, with D perhaps assigned TRBD1 or TRBD2 (5 bases each). The ends were cut back, 0 bases at V and 1 base at J, with 14 bases in the middle. CDR3 length: 17 amino acids. From germline, CDR1 is LGHNA and CDR2 YSLEER. The DNA for the CDR3 is TGCGCCAGCAGCCAAGATCACTGGGGGTCCGGCACAGATACGCAGTATTTT. Amino acid sequence: CASSQDHWGSGTDTQYF.

This rearrangement joins TRBV6-6 to TRBJ1-6; 9 bases fit TRBD1. Germline CDR1 and CDR2: MNHNY and SVGAGI (reference sequence). The CDR3 totals 15 residues. The trim removed 4 bases at V and 10 bases at J, leaving 8 bases unmatched. The CDR3 region is CASSSAGTGRSPLHF. The CDR3 bases are TGTGCCAGCAGTTCCGCCGGGACAGGGAGGTCACCCCTCCACTTT.

This clonotype appeared a few times. V is TRBV10-3 and J is TRBJ1-2, with a weak D call TRBD1 (6 bases). CDR1 ENHRY and CDR2 SYGVKD come from the germline V gene. Deletions cut 0 bases from V and 6 bases from J, with 11 bases between. This CDR3 is built from 14 residues. The CDR3 sequence is CAISESGGIDGYTF. CDR3 DNA sequence: TGTGCCATCAGTGAGTCAGGGGGGATCGATGGCTACACCTTC.

The table lists this clonotype with a few counts. The genes are TRBV6-2 or TRBV6-3 and TRBJ2-1, with D unresolved. Trimming removed 2 bases at V and 8 bases at J, with 7 bases between. Germline CDR1 and CDR2: MNHEY and SVGEGT. CDR3 length: 12 residues. CDR3 DNA: TGTGCCAGCAGTTACCCTCCCGATGAGCAGTTCTTC. It specifies CASSYPPDEQFF.

This clonotype was seen a few times. Its ends do not fully match the called genes, so a read error is possible. The V call is TRBV7-2, the J call TRBJ2-3; 11 bases fit TRBD2. This CDR3 spans 13 amino acids. Germline V CDR1 and CDR2: SGHTA, FQGNSA. Written as DNA, the CDR3 is TGTGCCAGCAGCTTACTGGCTAGCGGGGGGCCCTCCTTT. Its protein is CASSLLASGGPSF.

There are a few counts of this clonotype. In DNA form, the CDR3 reads TGCGCCAGCAGCGCTGGGGGGGAAGAGCAGTACTTC. Encoded protein: CASSAGGEEQYF. The V gene is TRBV5-1, the J gene TRBJ2-7, with 7 bases that match TRBD2. V trimming: 4 bases; J trimming: 7 bases; junction bases outside the gene matches: 5. The CDR3 runs 12 residues. Germline loops: CDR1 SGHRS, CDR2 YFSETQ.

This chain connects TRBV10-3 to TRBJ2-2; perhaps TRBD1 as D (5 bases). Germline V CDR1 and CDR2: ENHRY, SYGVKD. CDR3 length equals 16 residues. The V end was cut by 8 bases, the J end by 6 bases, with 22 bases between. The CDR3 region is CAIGRVAFGLAGELFF. DNA for the CDR3: TGTGCCATCGGCAGGGTCGCATTCGGCTTGGCCGGGGAGCTGTTTTTT.

This clonotype was detected a few times. V is TRBV11-2 and J is TRBJ1-1; D not resolved. V was shortened by 5 bases and J by 4 bases, with 11 bases between the two germline ends. The CDR3 loop spans 13 amino acids. Germline V gives CDR1 SGHAT, CDR2 FQNNGV. CDR3 DNA: TGTGCCAGCAGCGAGCAGTTGGGCACTGAAGCTTTCTTT. This encodes CASSEQLGTEAFF. The entire variable domain, with the rest obtained from reference TRBV11-2 and TRBJ1-1, is as follows: EAGVAQSPRYKIIEKRQSVAFWCNPISGHATLYWYQQILGQGPKLLIQFQNNGVVDDSQLPKDRFSAERLKGVDSTLKIQPAKLEDSAVYLCASSEQLGTEAFFGQGTRLTVV.

The chain employs TRBV2 and TRBJ2-5; 7 bases line up with TRBD2. CDR1 and CDR2 (germline): SNHLY, FYNNEI. V shed 1 base and J 5 bases; nucleotides not matched to a gene: 7. This CDR3 region has 15 residues. CDR3 region: CASSEGGRDAETQYF. As DNA, the CDR3 is TGTGCCAGCAGTGAAGGTGGGAGGGATGCGGAGACCCAGTACTTC.

The rearrangement links TRBV12-3 or TRBV12-4 to TRBJ1-5; the D gene is possibly TRBD1 (5 bases). V gave up 4 bases and J gave up 2 bases, with 12 bases separating them. The CDR3 contains 15 residues. Here the CDR3 reads CASSSPGFGNQPQHF. For the CDR3, the DNA is TGTGCCAGCAGTTCGCCAGGGTTCGGCAATCAGCCCCAGCATTTT.

This clonotype turned up a few times. V gene TRBV7-8 combines with J gene TRBJ2-3; D perhaps matches TRBD1 (7 bases). The CDR3 length is 13 residues. Germline CDR1 and CDR2: SGHVS and FQNEAQ. Deletions cut 10 bases from V and 5 bases from J, with 16 bases between. CDR3 bases: TGTGCCACAAGGAGGGGGCTGAAAGATACGCAGTATTTT. Translating gives CATRRGLKDTQYF.

This clonotype has at least ten counts. The chain links TRBV5-1 to TRBJ2-7, with 16 bases matching TRBD2. The CDR3 is 15 amino acids. CDR1 and CDR2 from the germline V gene are SGHRS and YFSETQ. Unmatched junction bases numbered 3, after V lost 5 bases and J lost 4 bases. The CDR3 bases are TGCGCCAGCAGGGGACTAGCGGGGGGGAGTTACGAGCAGTACTTC. This translates into CASRGLAGGSYEQYF.

Written as DNA, the CDR3 is TGTGCCAGCAGCTTGGAGAGGACAGGGCGGTTGGGGCAGTATTTT. Its translation is CASSLERTGRLGQYF. The chain combines TRBV5-6 with TRBJ2-3; 8 bases agree with TRBD1. The ends lost 0 bases at V and 11 bases at J; junction bases unmatched: 11. The CDR3 is 15 residues long. Per germline, CDR1 SGHDT and CDR2 YYEEEE. The entire variable domain, with the rest obtained from reference TRBV5-6 and TRBJ2-3, is as follows: DAGVTQSPTHLIKTRGQQVTLRCSPKSGHDTVSWYQQALGQGPQFIFQYYEEEERQRGNFPDRFSGHQFPNYSSELNVNALLLGDSALYLCASSLERTGRLGQYFGPGTRLTVL.

The chain employs TRBV21-1 and TRBJ1-1. TRBV21-1 corresponds to a pseudogene. CDR3 length equals 14 residues. The CDR3 here is CASGEEHVNTEAFF. The CDR3 DNA sequence: TGTGCCAGCGGCGAAGAACATGTGAACACTGAAGCTTTCTTT.

The genes are TRBV5-4 and TRBJ2-7; D may be TRBD2 (6 bases). CDR1 and CDR2 from the germline V gene are SGHNT and YYREEE (reference sequence). Trimming shortened V by 4 bases and J by 6 bases, and 20 bases separated the two germline ends. There are 15 residues in the CDR3. This chain's CDR3 is CASSLREKPGGEQYV. The CDR3 region has the DNA TGTGCCAGCAGCCTCCGGGAGAAACCTGGTGGCGAGCAGTACGTC.

The rearrangement links TRBV4-1 to TRBJ2-1; TRBD1 aligns across 8 bases. Germline-derived CDR1 and CDR2 are MGHRA and YSYEKL. The CDR3 runs 15 residues. The trim removed 3 bases at V and 7 bases at J, leaving 8 bases unmatched. The CDR3 bases are TGCGCCAGCAGCCATTTTCGACAGGGGCCGAATGAGCAGTTCTTC. Encoded protein: CASSHFRQGPNEQFF.

This clonotype was seen more than once but under ten times. This rearrangement joins TRBV5-6 to TRBJ1-1, with D unclear. The V gene's germline CDR1 is SGHDT and CDR2 YYEEEE. V lost 0 bases, J lost 5 bases, and 11 bases lay in between. The CDR3 is made up of 14 amino acids. The CDR3 DNA is TGTGCCAGCAGCTTGGTAGGGAAATGGACTGAAGCTTTCTTT. It is translated as CASSLVGKWTEAFF.

The chain carries TRBV6-6 and TRBJ2-7; D remains unclear. This CDR3 is 12 amino acids long. CDR1 and CDR2 (germline): MNHNY, SVGAGI (reference sequence). Trimming pared 0 bases from V and 5 bases from J, leaving 5 bases between. The CDR3 nucleotides are TGTGCCAGCAGTTACTCCCGAAACGAGCAGTACGTC. Encoded protein: CASSYSRNEQYV.

This clonotype occurred a few times. CDR3 amino acids: CASSRDRVHEQYF. The DNA for the CDR3 is TGTGCCAGCAGCCGGGACAGGGTGCACGAGCAGTACTTC. The chain combines TRBV11-1 with TRBJ2-7, with 9 nucleotides matching TRBD1. The CDR3 has 13 residues. Looked up from germline, CDR1 is SGHAT and CDR2 is FQDESV (reference sequence). Trimming cost V 5 bases and J 5 bases; bases outside gene matches: 4. Full variable domain (outside the CDR3, taken from reference TRBV11-1 and TRBJ2-7): EAEVAQSPRYKITEKSQAVAFWCDPISGHATLYWYRQILGQGPELLVQFQDESVVDDSQLPKDRFSAERLKGVDSTLKIQPAELGDSAMYLCASSRDRVHEQYFGPGTRLTVT.

This clonotype has more than one count but fewer than ten. The V gene is TRBV12-3 or TRBV12-4, the J gene TRBJ1-2, with D possibly being TRBD1 (5 bases). The germline V and J ends were trimmed by 7 bases and 8 bases, with 17 bases remaining between them. This CDR3 comprises 13 residues. This chain's CDR3 is CASTLMGTGGYTF. As DNA, the CDR3 is TGTGCCAGCACCCTCATGGGGACCGGGGGCTACACCTTC.

The J gene is TRBJ2-6, the V gene TRBV5-1; 7 nucleotides align to TRBD1. CDR3 size: 16 residues. Germline CDR1 SGHRS, CDR2 YFSETQ. V dropped 4 bases and J dropped 2; count of bases not matched to a gene: 6. The CDR3 loop reads CASSGHQGAGANVLTF. The CDR3 DNA reads as TGCGCCAGCAGCGGGCACCAGGGGGCTGGGGCCAACGTCCTGACTTTC.

The J gene is TRBJ2-2, the V gene TRBV12-3 or TRBV12-4; no clear D gene. V shed 7 bases and J shed 3 bases, with 9 bases lying between them. The CDR3 is made up of 13 amino acids. As DNA, the CDR3 is TGTGCCAGCACTTCTGGTTACACCGGGGAGCTGTTTTTT. It is translated as CASTSGYTGELFF.

This clonotype came up once. The chain links TRBV7-2 to TRBJ2-3, with TRBD2 identical over 10 bases. This CDR3 has 18 amino acids. V gave up 6 bases and J gave up 4 bases; unmatched junction bases: 16. The V gene's germline CDR1 is SGHTA and CDR2 FQGNSA. CDR3 protein: CASRRTRLAGDLADTQYF. CDR3 DNA sequence: TGTGCCAGCAGGCGCACGCGGCTAGCGGGGGATTTGGCAGATACGCAGTATTTT.

This clonotype was picked up a small number of times. The chain recombines TRBV11-2 with TRBJ2-3, with 8 nucleotides matching TRBD2. The V and J ends lost 3 bases and 2 bases, in that order; junction bases with no gene match: 7. Germline V gene lookup returns CDR1 SGHAT and CDR2 FQNNGV. The CDR3 is 16 amino acids. This CDR3 is CASSLGAGAFTDTQYF. As DNA, the CDR3 is TGTGCCAGCAGCTTGGGAGCGGGGGCCTTCACAGATACGCAGTATTTT.

This clonotype came up a few times. This sequence joins TRBV10-3 and TRBJ1-5, with D hard to call. V lost 2 bases and J 4 bases, leaving 6 bases between the germline ends. Per the germline V gene, CDR1 is ENHRY and CDR2 is SYGVKD. This CDR3 contains 13 residues. This CDR3 is CAISERENQPQHF. CDR3 in DNA: TGTGCCATCAGTGAGCGGGAAAATCAGCCCCAGCATTTT.